This T cell receptor (beta chain) was retrieved from a study of beta chain features in type 1 diabetes. Sequencing targeted expressed TCRB transcripts, as all isolated RNA had been reverse transcribed. Sequencing was performed with immunoSEQ multiplex PCR; in TCRdb, only in-frame clones are kept and a portion is missing. The top ten clones hold 2% to 2.5% of a sample with more than 60,000 clones, 59% of them seen once. The CDR3 is 14 amino acids. CDR1 is MNHNS and CDR2 is SASEGT in the germline V gene. Trimming at V came to 6 bases and at J to 6 bases, leaving 11 bases not matched to a gene. The study's findings and limits: Researchers reported that naive, central memory and Treg TCRB repertoires appeared more similar in patients than in healthy donors. Using cDNA template may skew counts toward highly expressing activated cells.

On this clone: Antigen specificity is unknown.

The sequencing input was Tregs from blood. The TCR originated in a woman aged 18 to 35 in good health. This chain uses TRBV6-1 with TRBJ2-7; 7 nucleotides line up with TRBD1. The CDR3 spells CASRDLGQPGEQYF. CDR3 sequence (DNA): TGTGCCAGCAGGGACCTGGGACAGCCTGGCGAGCAGTACTTC.